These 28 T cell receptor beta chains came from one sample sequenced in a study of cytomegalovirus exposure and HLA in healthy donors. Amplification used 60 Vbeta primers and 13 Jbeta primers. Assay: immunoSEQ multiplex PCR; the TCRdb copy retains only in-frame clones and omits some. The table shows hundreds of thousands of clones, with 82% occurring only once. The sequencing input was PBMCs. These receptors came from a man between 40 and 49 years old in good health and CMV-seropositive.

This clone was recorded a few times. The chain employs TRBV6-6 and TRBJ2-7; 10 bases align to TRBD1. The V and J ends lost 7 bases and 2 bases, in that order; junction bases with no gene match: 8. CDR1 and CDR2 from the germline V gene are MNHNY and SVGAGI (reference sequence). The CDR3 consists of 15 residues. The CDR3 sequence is CASTSTGTGAYEQYV. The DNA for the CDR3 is TGTGCCAGCACATCCACCGGGACAGGGGCCTACGAGCAGTACGTC.

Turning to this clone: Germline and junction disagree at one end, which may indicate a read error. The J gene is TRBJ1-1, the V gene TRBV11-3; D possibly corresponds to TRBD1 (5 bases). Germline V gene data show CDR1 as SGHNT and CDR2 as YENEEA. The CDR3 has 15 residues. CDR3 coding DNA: TGTGCCAGCAGCCTAGCCGCCTCCCTGGGGACTGAAGCCTTCTTT. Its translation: CASSLAASLGTEAFF.

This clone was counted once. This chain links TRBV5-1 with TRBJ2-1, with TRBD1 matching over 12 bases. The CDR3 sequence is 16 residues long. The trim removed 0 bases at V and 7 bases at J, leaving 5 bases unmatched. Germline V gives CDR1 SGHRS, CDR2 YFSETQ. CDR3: CASSLVGTGGSNEQFF. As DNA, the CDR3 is TGCGCCAGCAGCTTGGTTGGGACAGGGGGCTCAAATGAGCAGTTCTTC.

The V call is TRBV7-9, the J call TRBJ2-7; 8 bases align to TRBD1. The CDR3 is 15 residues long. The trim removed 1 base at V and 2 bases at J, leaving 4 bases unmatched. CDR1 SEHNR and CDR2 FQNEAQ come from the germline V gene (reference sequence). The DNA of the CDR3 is TGTGCCAGCAGCTTAGTGGAACAGGGGGCCTACGAGCAGTACTTC. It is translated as CASSLVEQGAYEQYF.

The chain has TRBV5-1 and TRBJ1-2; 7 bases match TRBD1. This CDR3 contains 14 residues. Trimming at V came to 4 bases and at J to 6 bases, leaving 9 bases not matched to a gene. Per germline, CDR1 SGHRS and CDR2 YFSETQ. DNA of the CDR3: TGCGCCAGCAGCATTAACAGGGGAGAAGATGGCTACACCTTC. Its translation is CASSINRGEDGYTF.

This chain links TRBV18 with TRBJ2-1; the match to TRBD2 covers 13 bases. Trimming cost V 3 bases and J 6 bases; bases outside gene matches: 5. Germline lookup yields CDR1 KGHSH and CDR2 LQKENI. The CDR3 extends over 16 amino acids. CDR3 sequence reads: CASSPGTSGNLNEQFF. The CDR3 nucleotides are TGTGCCAGCTCACCTGGGACTAGCGGGAACCTCAATGAGCAGTTCTTC.

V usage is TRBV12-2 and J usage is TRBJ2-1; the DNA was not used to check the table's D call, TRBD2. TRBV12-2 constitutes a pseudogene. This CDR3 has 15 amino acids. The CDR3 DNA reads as TGTGCAAGTCGCTTAGGACTAGGTGGGGACAATGAGCAGTTCTTC. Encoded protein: CASRLGLGGDNEQFF.

This chain's CDR3 is CASSTGYYEQYF. CDR3 nucleotide sequence: TGTGCCAGCAGTACGGGTTACTACGAGCAGTACTTC. V and J are TRBV7-9 and TRBJ2-7, with D uncertain. The CDR3 consists of 12 residues. V lost 6 bases to trimming and J lost 3 bases, with 9 bases between them. CDR1 and CDR2 from the germline V gene are SEHNR and FQNEAQ (reference sequence).

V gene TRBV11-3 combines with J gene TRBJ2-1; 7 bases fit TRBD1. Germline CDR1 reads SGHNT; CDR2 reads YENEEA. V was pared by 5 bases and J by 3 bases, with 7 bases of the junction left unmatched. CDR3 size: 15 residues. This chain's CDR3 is CASSDREKGYNEQFF. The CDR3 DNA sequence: TGTGCCAGCAGCGACAGGGAAAAAGGCTACAATGAGCAGTTCTTC. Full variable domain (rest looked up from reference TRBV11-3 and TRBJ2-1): EAGVVQSPRYKIIEKKQPVAFWCNPISGHNTLYWYLQNLGQGPELLIRYENEEAVDDSQLPKDRFSAERLKGVDSTLKIQPAELGDSAVYLCASSDREKGYNEQFFGPGTRLTVL.

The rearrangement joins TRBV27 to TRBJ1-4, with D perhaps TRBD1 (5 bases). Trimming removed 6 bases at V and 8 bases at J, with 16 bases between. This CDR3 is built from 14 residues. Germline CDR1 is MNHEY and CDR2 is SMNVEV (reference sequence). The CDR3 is CASRGGPTPEKLFF. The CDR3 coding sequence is TGTGCCAGCAGGGGGGGACCGACCCCCGAAAAACTGTTTTTT. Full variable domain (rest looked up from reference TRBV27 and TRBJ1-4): EAQVTQNPRYLITVTGKKLTVTCSQNMNHEYMSWYRQDPGLGLRQIYYSMNVEVTDKGDVPEGYKVSRKEKRNFPLILESPSPNQTSLYFCASRGGPTPEKLFFGSGTQLSVL.

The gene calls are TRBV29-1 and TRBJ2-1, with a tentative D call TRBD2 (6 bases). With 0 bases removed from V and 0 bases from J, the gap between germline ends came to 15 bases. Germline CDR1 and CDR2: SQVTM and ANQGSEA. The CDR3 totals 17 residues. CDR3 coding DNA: TGCAGCGTTGAAGAGTCCTGGGGCGGGAACTCCTACAATGAGCAGTTCTTC. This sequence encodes CSVEESWGGNSYNEQFF.

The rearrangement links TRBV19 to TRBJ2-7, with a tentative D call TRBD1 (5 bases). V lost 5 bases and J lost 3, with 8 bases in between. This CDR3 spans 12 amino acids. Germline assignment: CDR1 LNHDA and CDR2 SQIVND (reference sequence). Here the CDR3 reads CASSPGHYEQYF. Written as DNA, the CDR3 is TGTGCCAGTAGTCCAGGGCACTACGAGCAGTACTTC.

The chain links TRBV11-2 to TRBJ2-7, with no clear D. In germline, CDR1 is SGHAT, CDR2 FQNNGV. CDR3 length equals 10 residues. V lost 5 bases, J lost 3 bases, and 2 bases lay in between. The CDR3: CASSHYEQYF. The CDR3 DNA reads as TGTGCCAGCAGCCACTACGAGCAGTACTTC.

The CDR3 reads CSAITFGGQGNQPQHF. The CDR3 DNA sequence: TGCAGCGCCATTACTTTCGGGGGGCAAGGCAATCAGCCCCAGCATTTT. This chain links TRBV29-1 with TRBJ1-5, with D possibly TRBD1 on 6 matching bases. V lost 7 bases to trimming and J lost 2 bases, with 21 bases between them. This CDR3 region has 16 residues. Germline values: CDR1 SQVTM, CDR2 ANQGSEA.

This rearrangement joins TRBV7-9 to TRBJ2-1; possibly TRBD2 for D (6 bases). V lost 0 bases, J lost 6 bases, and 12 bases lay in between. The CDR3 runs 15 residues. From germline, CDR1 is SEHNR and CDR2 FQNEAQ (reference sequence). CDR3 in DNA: TGTGCCAGCAGCTTAGCGGCGGGGAGGCCCAATGAGCAGTTCTTC. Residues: CASSLAAGRPNEQFF. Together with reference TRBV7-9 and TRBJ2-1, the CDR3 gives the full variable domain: DTGVSQNPRHKITKRGQNVTFRCDPISEHNRLYWYRQTLGQGPEFLTYFQNEAQLEKSRLLSDRFSAERPKGSFSTLEIQRTEQGDSAMYLCASSLAAGRPNEQFFGPGTRLTVL.

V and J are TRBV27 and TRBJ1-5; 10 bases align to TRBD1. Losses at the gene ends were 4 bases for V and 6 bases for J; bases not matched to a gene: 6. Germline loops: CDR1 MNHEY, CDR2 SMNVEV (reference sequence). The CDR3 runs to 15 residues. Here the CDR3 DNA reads TGTGCCAGCAGTTCAGCCGGGACAGGGGTTCAGCCCCAGCATTTT. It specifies CASSSAGTGVQPQHF.

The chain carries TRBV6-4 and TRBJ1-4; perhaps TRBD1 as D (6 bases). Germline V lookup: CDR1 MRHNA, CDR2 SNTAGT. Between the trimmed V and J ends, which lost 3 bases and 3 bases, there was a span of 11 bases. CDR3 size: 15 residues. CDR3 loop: CASSDGQIPNEKLFF. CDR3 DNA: TGTGCCAGCAGTGATGGACAGATCCCTAATGAAAAACTGTTTTTT.

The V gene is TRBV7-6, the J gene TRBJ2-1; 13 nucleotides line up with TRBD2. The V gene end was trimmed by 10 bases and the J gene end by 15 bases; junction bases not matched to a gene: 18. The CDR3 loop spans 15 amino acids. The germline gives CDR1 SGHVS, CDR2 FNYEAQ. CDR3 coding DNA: TGTGCCACCATGCCGACAAGTGGACTAGCGGGAGTCCTGTTCTTC. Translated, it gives CATMPTSGLAGVLFF.

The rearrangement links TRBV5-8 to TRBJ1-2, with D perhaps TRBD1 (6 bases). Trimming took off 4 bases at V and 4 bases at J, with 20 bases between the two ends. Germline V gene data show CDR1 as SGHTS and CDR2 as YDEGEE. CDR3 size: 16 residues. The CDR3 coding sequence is TGTGCCAGCAGCCTCCCGTGGGACACCTCAAGCTATGGCTACACCTTC. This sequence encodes CASSLPWDTSSYGYTF.

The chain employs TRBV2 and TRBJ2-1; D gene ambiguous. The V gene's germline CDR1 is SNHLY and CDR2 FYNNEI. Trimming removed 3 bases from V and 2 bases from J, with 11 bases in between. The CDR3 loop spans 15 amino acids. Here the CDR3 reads CASSDGRVTYNEQFF. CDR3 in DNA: TGTGCCAGCAGTGACGGCCGGGTAACCTACAATGAGCAGTTCTTC.

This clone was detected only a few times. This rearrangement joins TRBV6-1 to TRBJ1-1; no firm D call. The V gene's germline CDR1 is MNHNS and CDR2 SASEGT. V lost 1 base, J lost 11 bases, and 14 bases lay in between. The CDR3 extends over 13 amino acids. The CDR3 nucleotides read TGTGCCAGCAGTGAAGACGCATTCAAAGCCGCTTTCTTT. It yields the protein CASSEDAFKAAFF.

The CDR3 DNA follows: TGTGCCAGCTCACAAGGTCCACAGGGTAACACCGGGGAGCTGTTTTTT. This gives the protein CASSQGPQGNTGELFF. The chain recombines TRBV18 with TRBJ2-2, with a tentative D call TRBD1 (6 bases). Germline lookup yields CDR1 KGHSH and CDR2 LQKENI. The CDR3 totals 16 residues. The ends were cut back, 4 bases at V and 2 bases at J, with 14 bases in the middle.

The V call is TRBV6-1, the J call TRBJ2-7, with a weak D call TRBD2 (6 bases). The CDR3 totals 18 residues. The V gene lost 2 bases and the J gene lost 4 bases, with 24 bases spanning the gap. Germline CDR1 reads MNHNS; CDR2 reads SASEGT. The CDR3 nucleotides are TGTGCCAGCAGTGAATTTGTTCCGCGGGTCGTAGCGGCGTACGAGCAGTACTTC. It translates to CASSEFVPRVVAAYEQYF.

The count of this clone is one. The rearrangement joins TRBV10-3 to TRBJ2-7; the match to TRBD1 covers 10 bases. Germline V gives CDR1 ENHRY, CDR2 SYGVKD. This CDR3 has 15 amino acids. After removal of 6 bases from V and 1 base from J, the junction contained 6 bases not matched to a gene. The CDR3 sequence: CAIRKGQGVSYEQYV. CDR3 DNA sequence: TGTGCCATCAGGAAAGGACAGGGGGTTTCCTACGAGCAGTACGTC.

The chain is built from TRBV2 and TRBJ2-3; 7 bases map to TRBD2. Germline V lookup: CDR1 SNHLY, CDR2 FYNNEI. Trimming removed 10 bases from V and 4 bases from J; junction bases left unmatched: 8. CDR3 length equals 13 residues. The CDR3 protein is CATRRGTADTQYF. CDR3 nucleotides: TGTGCCACAAGGCGGGGGACCGCAGATACGCAGTATTTT. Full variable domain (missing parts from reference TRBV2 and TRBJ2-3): EPEVTQTPSHQVTQMGQEVILRCVPISNHLYFYWYRQILGQKVEFLVSFYNNEISEKSEIFDDQFSVERPDGSNFTLKIRSTKLEDSAMYFCATRRGTADTQYFGPGTRLTVL.

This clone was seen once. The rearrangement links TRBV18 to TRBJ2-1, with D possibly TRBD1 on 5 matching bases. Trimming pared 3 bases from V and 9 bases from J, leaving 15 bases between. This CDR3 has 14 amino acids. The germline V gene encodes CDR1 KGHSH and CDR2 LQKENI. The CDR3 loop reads CASSPGPAGREQFF. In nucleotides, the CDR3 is TGTGCCAGCTCACCGGGTCCGGCAGGGCGTGAGCAGTTCTTC.

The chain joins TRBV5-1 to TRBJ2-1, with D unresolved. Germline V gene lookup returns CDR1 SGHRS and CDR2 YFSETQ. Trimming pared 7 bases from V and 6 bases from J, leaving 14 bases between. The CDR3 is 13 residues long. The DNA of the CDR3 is TGCGCCAGCGCGGTACTTGGGTTCAATGAGCAGTTCTTC. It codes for CASAVLGFNEQFF.

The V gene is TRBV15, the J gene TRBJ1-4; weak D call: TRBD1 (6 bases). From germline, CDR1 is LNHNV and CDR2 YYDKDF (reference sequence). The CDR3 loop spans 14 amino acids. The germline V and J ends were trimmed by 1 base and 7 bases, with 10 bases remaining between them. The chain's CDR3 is CATSRAGEGEKLFF. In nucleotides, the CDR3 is TGTGCCACCAGCAGAGCAGGGGAGGGTGAAAAACTGTTTTTT.